These 23 T cell receptor beta chains share one sample of origin, sequenced in a study of cytomegalovirus exposure and HLA in healthy donors. The PCR employed 60 Vbeta primers together with 13 Jbeta primers. TCRdb's table, derived via immunoSEQ multiplex PCR, lists solely in-frame clones and lacks some. Of about 95,000 clones listed, about 73% are singletons. The sequencing input was PBMCs. The origin of the receptors is a woman aged 50 to 60 in good health and CMV-seropositive.

This rearrangement joins TRBV10-3 to TRBJ2-5; a weak D match, TRBD2 (5 bases). The closer fit of TRBJ2-7 to the DNA end suggests the J call may be wrong. This CDR3 contains 14 residues. Germline V gene sequence: CDR1 ENHRY, CDR2 SYGVKD. The CDR3 spells CAISPGTSTYEQYF. In DNA form, the CDR3 reads TGTGCCATCTCCCCGGGTACTAGTACCTACGAGCAGTACTTC.

The rearrangement uses TRBV7-9 and TRBJ2-1; the match to TRBD2 covers 11 bases. Trimming at V came to 3 bases and at J to 8 bases, leaving 3 bases not matched to a gene. CDR3 length: 14 residues. The germline V gene encodes CDR1 SEHNR and CDR2 FQNEAQ (reference sequence). The DNA of the CDR3 is TGTGCCAGCAGCTTTAGCGGGAGGGACGATGAGCAGTTCTTC. Protein: CASSFSGRDDEQFF.

V is TRBV21-1 and J is TRBJ2-2; the D call TRBD1 from the table was never checked on the DNA. TRBV21-1 is termed a pseudogene. This CDR3 has 17 residues. The CDR3 nucleotides are TGTGCCAGCAGCACCAACTACAGGGGGCAAAACACCGGGGAGCTGTTTTTT. Translated, it gives CASSTNYRGQNTGELFF.

This sequence joins TRBV7-2 and TRBJ1-5; maybe TRBD1 (5 bases). The CDR3 is 16 residues long. Germline CDR1 and CDR2: SGHTA and FQGNSA. Trimming left V 0 bases short and J 1 base short, with 10 bases between. The CDR3 nucleotides are TGTGCCAGCAGCTTAGCGGCAGGGTGGAGCAATCAGCCCCAGCATTTT. Amino acids: CASSLAAGWSNQPQHF. The full variable domain, rest sourced from reference TRBV7-2 and TRBJ1-5, is GAGVSQSPSNKVTEKGKDVELRCDPISGHTALYWYRQSLGQGLEFLIYFQGNSAPDKSGLPSDRFSAERTGGSVSTLTIQRTQQEDSAVYLCASSLAAGWSNQPQHFGDGTRLSIL.

This clone was seen a handful of times. DNA of the CDR3: TGTGCCAGCAGTAGGGCGGGACAGGGCACTGAAGCTTTCTTT. As protein: CASSRAGQGTEAFF. The chain carries TRBV27 and TRBJ1-1; 9 bases fit TRBD1. CDR1 and CDR2 (germline): MNHEY, SMNVEV (reference sequence). Germline trimming cut 5 bases from V and 4 bases from J; bases unmatched to any gene: 5. The CDR3 loop spans 14 amino acids.

This clone was seen a few times. The chain employs TRBV2 and TRBJ2-5, with TRBD2 as a possible D gene (5 bases). Germline CDR1 is SNHLY and CDR2 is FYNNEI. V was cut by 3 bases and J by 4 bases, with 12 bases left in between. There are 14 residues in the CDR3. The chain's CDR3 is CASSDGRGRETQYF. The CDR3 DNA is TGTGCCAGCAGTGACGGCCGGGGTCGAGAGACCCAGTACTTC.

The genes are TRBV20-1 and TRBJ1-1; the D is unclear. CDR1 and CDR2 (germline): DFQATT, SNEGSKA (reference sequence). V was trimmed by 7 bases and J by 2 bases, leaving 8 bases between them. This CDR3 comprises 11 residues. The CDR3 DNA is TGCAGTGTGTCGAGTAACACTGAAGCTTTCTTT. Translation: CSVSSNTEAFF.

The chain uses TRBV9 and TRBJ2-1, with TRBD2 matching over 9 bases. Germline V gene data show CDR1 as SGDLS and CDR2 as YYNGEE. J lost 0 bases, V lost 0 bases, and 10 bases had no gene match. This CDR3 has 19 amino acids. In DNA, the CDR3 is TGTGCCAGCAGCGTAGAAGTGGGGCTAGCGGGAAACTCCTACAATGAGCAGTTCTTC. This sequence encodes CASSVEVGLAGNSYNEQFF. Supplemented by reference TRBV9 and TRBJ2-1, the full variable domain reads DSGVTQTPKHLITATGQRVTLRCSPRSGDLSVYWYQQSLDQGLQFLIQYYNGEERAKGNILERFSAQQFPDLHSELNLSSLELGDSALYFCASSVEVGLAGNSYNEQFFGPGTRLTVL.

The rearrangement links TRBV5-4 to TRBJ2-3; 7 nucleotides line up with TRBD1. The germline gives CDR1 SGHNT, CDR2 YYREEE (reference sequence). The ends lost 4 bases at V and 4 bases at J; junction bases unmatched: 9. The CDR3 covers 15 residues. The DNA for the CDR3 is TGTGCCAGCAGCCCATCCGACAGGGTGTCAGATACGCAGTATTTT. This codes for CASSPSDRVSDTQYF.

V gene TRBV7-2 combines with J gene TRBJ1-3, with D perhaps TRBD1 (5 bases). V lost 2 bases, J lost 0 bases, and 8 bases lay in between. This CDR3 spans 15 amino acids. The germline CDR1 and CDR2 sequences are SGHTA and FQGNSA. In DNA form, the CDR3 reads TGTGCCAGCAGCTTACCAGGGCACTCTGGAAACACCATATATTTT. Protein sequence: CASSLPGHSGNTIYF.

The CDR3 protein is CASSQSRGYNQPQHF. The CDR3 DNA reads as TGCGCCAGCAGCCAATCCAGGGGTTACAATCAGCCCCAGCATTTT. The chain joins TRBV4-1 to TRBJ1-5, with D tentatively TRBD1 (6 bases). The CDR3 is 15 residues long. The germline V gene has CDR1 MGHRA and CDR2 YSYEKL. V lost 2 bases, J lost 3 bases, and 11 bases lay in between.

This clone was observed a few times. V is TRBV25-1 and J is TRBJ1-2, with a possible D match to TRBD1 (6 bases). Germline loops: CDR1 MGHDK, CDR2 SYGVNS. The germline V and J ends were trimmed by 6 bases and 7 bases, with 15 bases remaining between them. The CDR3 sequence is 13 residues long. The CDR3 sequence is CASSNTGQSGYTF. In nucleotides, the CDR3 is TGTGCCAGCAGCAATACAGGGCAGAGTGGCTACACCTTC.

The chain recombines TRBV5-4 with TRBJ1-2; 7 bases map to TRBD1. V trimming: 3 bases; J trimming: 8 bases; junction bases outside the gene matches: 16. This CDR3 has 16 residues. The V gene's germline CDR1 is SGHNT and CDR2 YYREEE (reference sequence). The CDR3, as DNA: TGTGCCAGCAGCTCCCCGAAGGGGGCAAGGGATGGAGGCTACACCTTC. Protein sequence: CASSSPKGARDGGYTF.

The chain employs TRBV7-2 and TRBJ2-2, with a possible D match to TRBD2 (6 bases). This CDR3 has 16 residues. Germline lookup yields CDR1 SGHTA and CDR2 FQGNSA. V gave up 1 base and J gave up 1 base, with 10 bases separating them. CDR3 nucleotide sequence: TGTGCCAGCAGCTTAGAACTAGCTGTGAACACCGGGGAGCTGTTTTTT. This sequence encodes CASSLELAVNTGELFF. Variable domain in full (rest from reference TRBV7-2 and TRBJ2-2): GAGVSQSPSNKVTEKGKDVELRCDPISGHTALYWYRQSLGQGLEFLIYFQGNSAPDKSGLPSDRFSAERTGGSVSTLTIQRTQQEDSAVYLCASSLELAVNTGELFFGEGSRLTVL.

This clone was detected once. The chain is built from TRBV20-1 and TRBJ2-7; D may be TRBD2 (5 bases). The germline V gene has CDR1 DFQATT and CDR2 SNEGSKA (reference sequence). Between the trimmed V and J ends, which lost 3 bases and 4 bases, there was a span of 7 bases. The CDR3 is made up of 11 amino acids. Written as DNA, the CDR3 is TGCAGTGCTAGGGAGGTGTACGAGCAGTACTTC. Its protein product is CSAREVYEQYF.

This chain joins TRBV7-9 and TRBJ1-2; TRBD1 agrees at 9 bases. The CDR3 is 15 residues long. V lost 2 bases, J lost 6 bases, and 7 bases stayed unmatched. Germline CDR1 SEHNR, CDR2 FQNEAQ (reference sequence). This CDR3 is CASSLSRTGVHGYTF. For the CDR3, the DNA is TGTGCCAGCAGCTTATCCAGGACAGGGGTTCATGGCTACACCTTC.

In its sample, this clone was seen a few times. The chain employs TRBV6-1 and TRBJ2-5, with D unresolved. TRBJ2-7 explains the end of the DNA better; the J call may be wrong. Germline loops: CDR1 MNHNS, CDR2 SASEGT. The CDR3 is 15 residues long. CDR3 sequence (DNA): TGTGCCAGCAGTGATTTCGGGTCCCTACCCTACGAGCAGTACTTC. It is translated as CASSDFGSLPYEQYF.

The chain has TRBV28 and TRBJ1-3, with D possibly TRBD1 on 5 matching bases. Germline loops: CDR1 MDHEN, CDR2 SYDVKM. V lost 2 bases and J lost 4, with 12 bases in between. The CDR3 consists of 15 residues. The CDR3 loop reads CASSLAGFFGNTIYF. CDR3 sequence (DNA): TGTGCCAGCAGTTTAGCAGGGTTCTTCGGAAACACCATATATTTT.

This chain uses TRBV4-3 with TRBJ2-1; 10 bases line up with TRBD2. This CDR3 is 14 amino acids long. With 2 bases clipped from V and 9 bases from J, the junction kept 4 bases outside the gene matches. The germline CDR1 and CDR2 sequences are LGHNA and YSLEER. The CDR3 nucleotides are TGCGCCAGCAGCCAACTAGCGGGAGCAAGTGAGCAGTTCTTC. It codes for CASSQLAGASEQFF.

The chain employs TRBV28 and TRBJ2-7; TRBD2 aligns across 7 bases. The V gene's germline CDR1 is MDHEN and CDR2 SYDVKM. After removal of 4 bases from V and 1 base from J, the junction contained 1 base not matched to a gene. CDR3 length equals 13 residues. CDR3 DNA: TGTGCCAGCAGTTGGACTAGTTCCTACGAGCAGTACTTC. It encodes CASSWTSSYEQYF. Full variable domain (outside the CDR3, taken from reference TRBV28 and TRBJ2-7): DVKVTQSSRYLVKRTGEKVFLECVQDMDHENMFWYRQDPGLGLRLIYFSYDVKMKEKGDIPEGYSVSREKKERFSLILESASTNQTSMYLCASSWTSSYEQYFGPGTRLTVT.

The rearrangement joins TRBV5-6 to TRBJ2-2, with a weak D call TRBD2 (5 bases). V was trimmed by 2 bases and J by 4 bases, leaving 12 bases between them. The CDR3 has 15 residues. CDR1 and CDR2 from the germline V gene are SGHDT and YYEEEE. The CDR3 nucleotides read TGTGCCAGCAGCTTAGACCCCCGGGGCACCGGGGAGCTGTTTTTT. Its protein product is CASSLDPRGTGELFF.

The V gene is TRBV19, the J gene TRBJ1-1; the D is unclear. CDR1 and CDR2 from the germline V gene are LNHDA and SQIVND (reference sequence). This CDR3 has 12 amino acids. Trimming shortened V by 1 base and J by 12 bases, and 12 bases separated the two germline ends. The chain's CDR3 is CASSIGGSRPFF. CDR3 DNA: TGTGCCAGTAGTATAGGAGGGTCGCGGCCTTTCTTT.

The chain couples TRBV9 to TRBJ2-5, with 8 bases lining up with TRBD1. Trimming took 4 bases from V and 2 from J; bases not matched to a gene: 13. Germline CDR1 and CDR2: SGDLS and YYNGEE. CDR3 length: 17 residues. For the CDR3, the DNA is TGTGCCAGCAGCTCAGAGGGACAGGCTGTACGACAAGAGACCCAGTACTTC. This encodes CASSSEGQAVRQETQYF.